This TCR beta chain was captured in a study of blood T cell repertoires in COVID-19. Study-level background: Acute-phase and convalescent COVID-19 samples originated in the United States, Italy and Spain.

In the authors' methods: By means of reference gene primer amplification, nucleated cell counts were estimated. The method was immunoSEQ multiplex PCR; TCRdb's version includes in-frame clones alone and lacks a portion of them. Clonal size and the V and J genes are those of that table, whereas D and trimming came from the DNA. The sample has 50,000 to 75,000 clones; about 70% are singletons. The CDR3 has 13 residues. Germline trimming cut 6 bases from V and 8 bases from J; bases unmatched to any gene: 8. This sequence originates from a human donor in a cohort sampled during active COVID-19. The rearrangement uses TRBV12-3 or TRBV12-4 and TRBJ1-2, with 8 bases that match TRBD1. Sequencing used peripheral blood. CDR3 in amino acids: CASRQGTGGGYTF. The CDR3 DNA reads TGTGCCAGCAGACAAGGGACAGGCGGCGGCTACACCTTC.